A selection of T cell receptor beta chains follows, all from one sample in a study of cytomegalovirus exposure and HLA in healthy donors. Assay used: immunoSEQ multiplex PCR; TCRdb lists only in-frame clones, some missing. The sample carries 110,000 to 150,000 clones, around 77% recorded once. The sequenced sample consisted of PBMCs. These receptors originate from a woman between 50 and 59 years old in good health and CMV-seronegative. The CDR3 runs from the conserved cysteine through the conserved F or W. D genes are given only for firm matches.

v_call: TRBV5-8
d_call: NA
j_call: TRBJ2-7
cdr3_aa: CATNRANGPYEQYF
cdr3_nt: TGTGCCACGAACAGGGCAAACGGTCCCTACGAGCAGTACTTC

v_call: TRBV6-1
d_call: NA
j_call: TRBJ2-5
cdr3_aa: CASSEAGGVGETQYF
cdr3_nt: TGTGCCAGCAGTGAAGCAGGAGGCGTAGGGGAGACCCAGTACTTC

v_call: TRBV5-4
d_call: TRBD1
j_call: TRBJ1-2
cdr3_aa: CASSEGQALGYTF
cdr3_nt: TGTGCCAGCAGCGAGGGACAGGCCCTAGGCTACACCTTC

v_call: TRBV27
d_call: TRBD1
j_call: TRBJ2-7
cdr3_aa: CASSFYRDSYEQYF
cdr3_nt: TGTGCCAGCAGTTTCTACCGGGACAGCTACGAGCAGTACTTC

v_call: TRBV7-2
d_call: NA
j_call: TRBJ2-5
cdr3_aa: CASSYLRGSETQYF
cdr3_nt: TGTGCCAGCAGCTATCTTAGGGGCTCAGAGACCCAGTACTTC

v_call: TRBV27
d_call: TRBD2
j_call: TRBJ2-1
cdr3_aa: CASSHSGGTYNEQFF
cdr3_nt: TGTGCCAGCAGTCATTCGGGGGGAACCTACAATGAGCAGTTCTTC

v_call: TRBV6-1
d_call: NA
j_call: TRBJ1-2
cdr3_aa: CASSDVGSDYGYTF
cdr3_nt: TGTGCCAGCAGTGATGTCGGCAGCGACTATGGCTACACCTTC

v_call: TRBV6-1
d_call: TRBD1
j_call: TRBJ1-5
cdr3_aa: CASSGHQQGAGNQPQHF
cdr3_nt: TGTGCCAGCAGTGGTCACCAACAGGGGGCGGGCAATCAGCCCCAGCATTTT

v_call: TRBV2
d_call: NA
j_call: TRBJ2-2
cdr3_aa: CASRTDRRGTGELFF
cdr3_nt: TGTGCCAGCAGAACTGACAGAAGAGGCACCGGGGAGCTGTTTTTT

v_call: TRBV5-4
d_call: NA
j_call: TRBJ1-1
cdr3_aa: CASSLVMGGNTEAFF
cdr3_nt: TGTGCCAGCAGCTTGGTGATGGGAGGGAACACTGAAGCTTTCTTT